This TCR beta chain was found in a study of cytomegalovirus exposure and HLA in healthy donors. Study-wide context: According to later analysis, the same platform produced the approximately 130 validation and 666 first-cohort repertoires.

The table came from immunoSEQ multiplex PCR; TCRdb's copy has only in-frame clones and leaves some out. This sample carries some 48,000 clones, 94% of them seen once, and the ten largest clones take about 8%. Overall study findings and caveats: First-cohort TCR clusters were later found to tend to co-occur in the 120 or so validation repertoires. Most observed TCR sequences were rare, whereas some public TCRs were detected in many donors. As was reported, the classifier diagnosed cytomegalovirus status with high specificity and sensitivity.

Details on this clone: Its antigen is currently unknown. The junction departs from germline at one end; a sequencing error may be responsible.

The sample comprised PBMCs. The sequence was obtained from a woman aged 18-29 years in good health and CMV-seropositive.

The CDR3 sequence: CATSGLDLDTQYF. CDR3 bases: TGCGCCACCAGCGGACTAGATCTAGATACGCAGTATTTT. The chain is built from TRBV4-1 and TRBJ2-3; TRBD2 agrees at 7 bases. Germline CDR1 MGHRA, CDR2 YSYEKL. The CDR3 spans 13 residues.